This T cell receptor (beta chain) stems from a study of OX40 agonist ivuxolimab in advanced cancers. Turning to the overall study: Ivuxolimab was an agonistic, fully human IgG2 monoclonal antibody directed against OX40 (CD134), a costimulatory receptor. Intravenous ivuxolimab was administered to patients every 2 weeks at six dose levels: 0.01, 0.1, 0.3, 1.5, 3 and 10 mg/kg. Prior anti-PD-1, anti-PD-L1 or anti-CTLA-4 therapy was permitted, and approximately 40% of dose-escalation patients had received checkpoint inhibitors. Among the roughly 52 dose-escalation patients, about 19 had hepatocellular carcinoma, about 15 melanoma, 9 renal cell carcinoma and 9 head and neck cancer. Partial responses were achieved by three dose-escalation patients, of whom one had hepatocellular carcinoma and two had cutaneous melanoma. Peripheral TCRbeta sequencing was intended to test whether TCR sequence diversity was altered and clonal T-cell expansion was caused by ivuxolimab. In the dose-escalation cohort, about four fifths of patients were male, and the mean age was approximately 60 years with a range of 23 to 79. The paper covers the monotherapy dose-escalation part of the phase I ivuxolimab trial, which included N of about 50 patients.

General study outcomes and caveats: On average, CD8+ T cells showed more expanded clones than CD4+ T cells after ivuxolimab. Clonal expansion of both CD4+ and CD8+ blood T cells was observed from baseline to week 6 at doses 0.1 to 3.0 mg/kg. Low levels of normalized T-cell clonal expansion were also shown by some nonresponding patients. Partial responders in the 0.1-3.0 mg/kg groups had among the lowest normalized peripheral clonal expansion, especially among CD8+ T cells. The antigen specificity of the clonally expanded peripheral T cells was not determined.

The germline V end is reduced by 3 bases and the J end by 0 bases; junction bases left unmatched: 3. The CDR3 starts with the cysteine, ends with the phenylalanine, and has 15 residues. Just the 45-base CDR3 DNA is kept, in frame starting at base 1. CDR1 and CDR2 (SGHRS, YFSETQ) derive from the germline V gene. For sequencing of the TCRbeta CDR3 region, genomic DNA was extracted from the sorted cells. The immunoSEQ Assay was used for sequencing of TCRbeta CDR3 regions. The source is immuneACCESS, and TCRdb retained only in-frame sequences with V and J called. Part of the clones is not carried over; for the studies checked, unresolved V genes explain less than half of this, and the remainder is unexplained. The sample includes roughly 40,000 clones, with 75% to 90% observed a single time. The ten biggest clones cover around 4.6% of the sample. The trial excluded patients who had a history of autoimmune disease or who were on systemic immunosuppression. Peripheral blood for TCR sequencing was drawn from every dose cohort at baseline, at cycle 4 day 1 and at cycle 7 day 1. Samples came from an open-label, multicenter, first-in-human phase I dose-escalation trial of ivuxolimab. Adults with locally advanced or metastatic melanoma, renal cell, hepatocellular, or head and neck squamous cell carcinoma were enrolled in the trial. Before TCR sequencing, CD4+ T cells and CD8+ T cells were sorted from peripheral blood as separate populations.

Remarks on this clone: What antigen it recognizes has not been identified. Per-base qualities were not stored, and no clone one base away is much larger.

Sequences were derived from CD4+ or CD8+ T cells sorted from blood, sampled in a trial of the OX40 agonist ivuxolimab. This sequence was found in an adult with an advanced solid tumor such as melanoma, head and neck, liver or kidney cancer. The sequence is built from TRBV5-1 and TRBJ2-1, with TRBD1 identical over 7 junction bases. The sequenced DNA: TGCGCCAGCAGCTATACAGGGGACTCCTACAATGAGCAGTTCTTC. This gives the protein CASSYTGDSYNEQFF.